The TCR beta chain under discussion was sequenced for a study of cytomegalovirus exposure and HLA in healthy donors. This PCR relied on a set of 60 Vbeta primers and 13 Jbeta primers. This table comes from immunoSEQ multiplex PCR, and its TCRdb copy is limited to in-frame clones, with some not included. The sample lists hundreds of thousands of clones; 82% were seen once. Of note for this clone: As yet, its antigen is unknown.

General study results and limits: According to the study, around 180 TCR beta chains were cytomegalovirus-associated.

The CDR3 loop spans 14 amino acids. Germline V gives CDR1 MNHEY, CDR2 SMNVEV (reference sequence). With 4 bases clipped from V and 0 bases from J, the junction kept 2 bases outside the gene matches. Specimen: PBMCs. The chain joins TRBV27 to TRBJ2-7; 8 bases agree with TRBD1. The origin of this receptor is a man between 40 and 49 years old in good health and CMV-seropositive. The CDR3 loop is CASSSDRGSYEQYF. Written as DNA, the CDR3 is TGTGCCAGCAGTTCAGACAGGGGCTCCTACGAGCAGTACTTC.